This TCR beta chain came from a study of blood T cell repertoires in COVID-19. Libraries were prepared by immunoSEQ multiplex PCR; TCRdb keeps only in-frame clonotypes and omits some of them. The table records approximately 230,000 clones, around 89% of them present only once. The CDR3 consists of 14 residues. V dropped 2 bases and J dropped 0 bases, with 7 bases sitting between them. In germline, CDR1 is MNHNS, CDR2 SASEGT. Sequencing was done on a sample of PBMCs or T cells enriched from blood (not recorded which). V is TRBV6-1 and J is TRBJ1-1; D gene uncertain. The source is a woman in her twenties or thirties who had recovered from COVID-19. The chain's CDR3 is CASSELNLNTEAFF. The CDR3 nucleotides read TGTGCCAGCAGTGAATTGAACTTGAACACTGAAGCTTTCTTT.